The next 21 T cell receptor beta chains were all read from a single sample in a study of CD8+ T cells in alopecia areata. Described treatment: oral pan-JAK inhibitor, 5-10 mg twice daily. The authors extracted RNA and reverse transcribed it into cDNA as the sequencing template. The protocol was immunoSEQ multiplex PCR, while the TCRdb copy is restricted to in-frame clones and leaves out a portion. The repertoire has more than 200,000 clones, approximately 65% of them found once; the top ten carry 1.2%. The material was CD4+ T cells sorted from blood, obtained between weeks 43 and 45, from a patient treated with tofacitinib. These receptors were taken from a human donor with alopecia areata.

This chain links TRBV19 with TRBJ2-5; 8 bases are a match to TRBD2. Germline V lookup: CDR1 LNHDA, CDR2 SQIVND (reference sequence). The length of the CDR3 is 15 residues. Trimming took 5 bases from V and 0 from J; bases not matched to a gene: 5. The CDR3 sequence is CASSRGGLYQETQYF. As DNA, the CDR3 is TGTGCCAGTAGTCGGGGGGGACTGTACCAAGAGACCCAGTACTTC.

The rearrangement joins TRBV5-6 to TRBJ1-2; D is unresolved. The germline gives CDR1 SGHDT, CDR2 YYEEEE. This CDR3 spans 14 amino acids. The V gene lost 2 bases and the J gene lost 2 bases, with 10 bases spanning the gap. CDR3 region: CASSLGGRNYGYTF. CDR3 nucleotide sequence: TGTGCCAGCAGCTTAGGAGGACGCAACTATGGCTACACCTTC.

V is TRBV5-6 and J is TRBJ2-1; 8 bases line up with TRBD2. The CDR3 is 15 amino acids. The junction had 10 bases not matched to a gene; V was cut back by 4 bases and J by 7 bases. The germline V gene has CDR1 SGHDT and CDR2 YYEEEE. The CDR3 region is CASSRERGQGNEQFF. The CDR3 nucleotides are TGTGCCAGCAGCCGCGAGCGGGGGCAAGGTAATGAGCAGTTCTTC.

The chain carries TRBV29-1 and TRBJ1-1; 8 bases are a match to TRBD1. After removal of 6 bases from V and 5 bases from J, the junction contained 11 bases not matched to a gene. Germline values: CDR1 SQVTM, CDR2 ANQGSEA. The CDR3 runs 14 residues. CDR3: CSVEPGQVATEAFF. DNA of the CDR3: TGCAGCGTAGAACCGGGACAGGTAGCTACTGAAGCTTTCTTT.

The CDR3 region is CASTNTGGGGGYTF. The CDR3 coding sequence is TGTGCCAGCACCAACACCGGCGGGGGGGGTGGCTACACCTTC. The V and J genes are TRBV6-6 and TRBJ1-2, with D perhaps TRBD1 (5 bases). The CDR3 has 14 amino acids. CDR1 MNHNY and CDR2 SVGAGI come from the germline V gene (reference sequence). V lost 7 bases and J lost 7, with 19 bases in between.

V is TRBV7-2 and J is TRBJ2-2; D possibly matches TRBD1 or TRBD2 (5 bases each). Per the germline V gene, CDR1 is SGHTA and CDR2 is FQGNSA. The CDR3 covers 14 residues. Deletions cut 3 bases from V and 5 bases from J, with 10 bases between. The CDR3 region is CASSFTGHTGELFF. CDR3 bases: TGTGCCAGCAGCTTTACGGGGCATACCGGGGAGCTGTTTTTT.

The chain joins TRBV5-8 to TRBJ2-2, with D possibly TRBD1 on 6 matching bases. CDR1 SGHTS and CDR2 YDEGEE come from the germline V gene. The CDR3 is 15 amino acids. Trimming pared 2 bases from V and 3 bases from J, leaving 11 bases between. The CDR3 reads CASSLTGTYTGELFF. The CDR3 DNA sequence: TGTGCCAGCAGCTTAACAGGGACGTACACCGGGGAGCTGTTTTTT. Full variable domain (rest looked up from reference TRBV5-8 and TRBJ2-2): EAGVTQSPTHLIKTRGQQATLRCSPISGHTSVYWYQQALGLGLQFLLWYDEGEERNRGNFPPRFSGRQFPNYSSELNVNALELEDSALYLCASSLTGTYTGELFFGEGSRLTVL.

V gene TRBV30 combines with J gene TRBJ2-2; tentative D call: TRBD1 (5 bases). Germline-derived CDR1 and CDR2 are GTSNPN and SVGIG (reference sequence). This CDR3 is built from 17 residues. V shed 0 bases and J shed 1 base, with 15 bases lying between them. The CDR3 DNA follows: TGTGCCTGGAGTGTAGGCTTGAAGGGGAAGAACACCGGGGAGCTGTTTTTT. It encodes CAWSVGLKGKNTGELFF. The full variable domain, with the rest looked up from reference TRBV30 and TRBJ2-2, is SQTIHQWPATLVQPVGSPLSLECTVEGTSNPNLYWYRQAAGRGLQLLFYSVGIGQISSEVPQNLSASRPQDRQFILSSKKLLLSDSGFYLCAWSVGLKGKNTGELFFGEGSRLTVL.

CDR3 residues: CAIRQSSYGYTF. CDR3 nucleotide sequence: TGTGCCATCAGACAAAGTTCCTATGGCTACACCTTC. This chain connects TRBV10-3 to TRBJ1-2; the D is unclear. The CDR3 contains 12 residues. CDR1 and CDR2 (germline): ENHRY, SYGVKD. Deletions cut 6 bases from V and 4 bases from J, with 9 bases between.

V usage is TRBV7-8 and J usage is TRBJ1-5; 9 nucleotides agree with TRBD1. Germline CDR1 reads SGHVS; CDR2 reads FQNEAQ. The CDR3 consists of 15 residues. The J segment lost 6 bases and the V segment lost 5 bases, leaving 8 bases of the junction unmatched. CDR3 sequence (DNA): TGTGCCAGCAGCCCCCGGACAGGGGTCGGTCAGCCCCAGCATTTT. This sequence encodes CASSPRTGVGQPQHF.

CDR3 nucleotide sequence: TGTGCCTGGAGTGTAAACATGGGACCTGAAGCTTTCTTT. This gives the protein CAWSVNMGPEAFF. The genes are TRBV30 and TRBJ1-1; perhaps TRBD1 as D (5 bases). V lost 0 bases and J lost 6, with 11 bases in between. The V gene's germline CDR1 is GTSNPN and CDR2 SVGIG (reference sequence). The CDR3 has 13 residues.

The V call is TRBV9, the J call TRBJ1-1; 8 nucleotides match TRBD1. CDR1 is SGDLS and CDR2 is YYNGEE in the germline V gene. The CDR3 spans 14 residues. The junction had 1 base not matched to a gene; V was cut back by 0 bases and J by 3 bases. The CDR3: CASSVGGQDTEAFF. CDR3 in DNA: TGTGCCAGCAGCGTAGGGGGACAGGACACTGAAGCTTTCTTT.

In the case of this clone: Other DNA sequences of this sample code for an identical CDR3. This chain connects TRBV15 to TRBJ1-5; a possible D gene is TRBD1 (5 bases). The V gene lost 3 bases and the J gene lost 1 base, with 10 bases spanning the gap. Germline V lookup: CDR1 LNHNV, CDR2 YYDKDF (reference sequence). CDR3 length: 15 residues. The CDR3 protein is CATSRGGGSNQPQHF. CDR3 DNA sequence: TGTGCCACCAGCAGGGGGGGAGGCAGCAATCAGCCCCAGCATTTT.

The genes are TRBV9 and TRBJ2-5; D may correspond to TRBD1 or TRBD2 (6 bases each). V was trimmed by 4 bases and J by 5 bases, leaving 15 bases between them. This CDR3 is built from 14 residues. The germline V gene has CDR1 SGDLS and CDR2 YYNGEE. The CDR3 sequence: CASSPLGGRETQYF. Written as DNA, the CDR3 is TGTGCCAGCAGCCCCCTAGGGGGGCGGGAGACCCAGTACTTC.

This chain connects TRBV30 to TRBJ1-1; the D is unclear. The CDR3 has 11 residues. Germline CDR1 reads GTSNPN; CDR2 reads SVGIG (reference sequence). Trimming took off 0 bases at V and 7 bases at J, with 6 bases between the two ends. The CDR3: CAWSVQSEAFF. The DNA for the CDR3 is TGTGCCTGGAGTGTACAGAGTGAAGCTTTCTTT.

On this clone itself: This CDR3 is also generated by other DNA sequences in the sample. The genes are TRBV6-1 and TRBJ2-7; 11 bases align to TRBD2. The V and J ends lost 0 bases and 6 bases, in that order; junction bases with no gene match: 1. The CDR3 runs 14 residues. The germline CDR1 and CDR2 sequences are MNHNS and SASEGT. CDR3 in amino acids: CASSEASGGAEQYF. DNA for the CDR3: TGTGCCAGCAGTGAAGCTAGCGGGGGGGCCGAGCAGTACTTC.

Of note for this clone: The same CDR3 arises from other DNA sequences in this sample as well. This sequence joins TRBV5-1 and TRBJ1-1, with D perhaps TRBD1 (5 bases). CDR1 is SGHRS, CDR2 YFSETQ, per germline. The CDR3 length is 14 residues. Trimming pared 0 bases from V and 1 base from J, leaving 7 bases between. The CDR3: CASSLGQRNTEAFF. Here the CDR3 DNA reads TGCGCCAGCAGCTTGGGACAGAGGAACACTGAAGCTTTCTTT.

DNA of the CDR3: TGCAGCGTTTCAGATACAGGAGGGAACACTGAAGCTTTCTTT. The encoded protein is CSVSDTGGNTEAFF. The chain has TRBV29-1 and TRBJ1-1; D perhaps matches TRBD1 (5 bases). Trimming pared 5 bases from V and 1 base from J, leaving 14 bases between. The CDR3 length is 14 residues. CDR1 and CDR2 from the germline V gene are SQVTM and ANQGSEA.

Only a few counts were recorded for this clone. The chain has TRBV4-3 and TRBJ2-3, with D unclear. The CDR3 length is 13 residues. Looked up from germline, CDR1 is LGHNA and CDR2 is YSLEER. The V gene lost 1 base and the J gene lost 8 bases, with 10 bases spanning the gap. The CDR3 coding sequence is TGCGCCAGCAGCCAAGGTTTTGGTGGTACGCAGTATTTT. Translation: CASSQGFGGTQYF.

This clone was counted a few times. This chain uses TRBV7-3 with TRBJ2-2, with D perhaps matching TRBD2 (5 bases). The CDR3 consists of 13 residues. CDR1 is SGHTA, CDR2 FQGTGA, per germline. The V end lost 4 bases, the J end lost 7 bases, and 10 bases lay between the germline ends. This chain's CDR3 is CASSSRRGGELFF. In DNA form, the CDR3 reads TGTGCCAGCAGCTCACGACGGGGCGGGGAGCTGTTTTTT.

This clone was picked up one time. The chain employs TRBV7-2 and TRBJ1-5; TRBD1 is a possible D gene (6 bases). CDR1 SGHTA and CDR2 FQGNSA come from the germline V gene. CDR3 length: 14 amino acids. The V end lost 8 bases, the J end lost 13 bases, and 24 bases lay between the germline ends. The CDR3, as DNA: TGTGCCAGCGCAATTACAGAGGGAGGGGGGTCACAGCATTTT. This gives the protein CASAITEGGGSQHF.